This TCR beta chain was observed in a study of T cells after yellow fever vaccination. This clonotype was observed a handful of times. From the 5' RACE reads, TCRdb called clonotypes with MiXCR, one entry per CDR3 protein. The sample has roughly 50,000 distinct CDR3 sequences, approximately 7% seen once. This specimen was CD8+ T cells sorted from PBMCs, taken roughly 14 days after the first yellow fever vaccination. This clonotype was obtained from a man between 18 and 35 years old who received the YFV17D yellow fever vaccine.

The CDR3: CASSRLGVQEEKLFF. CDR3 nucleotide sequence: TGCGCCAGCAGCCGCCTTGGGGTGCAGGAGGAAAAACTGTTTTTT. J is TRBJ1-4 and V is TRBV4-1; D gene ambiguous. Between the trimmed V and J ends, which lost 4 bases and 8 bases, there was a span of 17 bases. The CDR3 has 15 amino acids. Germline CDR1 and CDR2: MGHRA and YSYEKL.